Detailed here is one T cell receptor beta chain. The data were taken from a study of cytomegalovirus exposure and HLA in healthy donors. Between the trimmed V and J ends, which lost 7 bases and 4 bases, there was a span of 13 bases. The CDR3 contains 12 residues. The germline V gene has CDR1 GTSNPN and CDR2 SVGIG (reference sequence). The PCR was carried out with 60 Vbeta primers and 13 Jbeta primers. The protocol was immunoSEQ multiplex PCR, while the TCRdb copy is restricted to in-frame clones and leaves out a portion. The data hold around 190,000 clones, with around 79% observed a single time. Sequenced sample: PBMCs. The V gene is TRBV30, the J gene TRBJ1-1; D uncertain. This TCR came from a woman younger than 30 in good health and CMV-seronegative. CDR3 sequence reads: CAFFEGFTEAFF. The CDR3 DNA sequence: TGTGCCTTCTTCGAGGGTTTCACTGAAGCTTTCTTT.